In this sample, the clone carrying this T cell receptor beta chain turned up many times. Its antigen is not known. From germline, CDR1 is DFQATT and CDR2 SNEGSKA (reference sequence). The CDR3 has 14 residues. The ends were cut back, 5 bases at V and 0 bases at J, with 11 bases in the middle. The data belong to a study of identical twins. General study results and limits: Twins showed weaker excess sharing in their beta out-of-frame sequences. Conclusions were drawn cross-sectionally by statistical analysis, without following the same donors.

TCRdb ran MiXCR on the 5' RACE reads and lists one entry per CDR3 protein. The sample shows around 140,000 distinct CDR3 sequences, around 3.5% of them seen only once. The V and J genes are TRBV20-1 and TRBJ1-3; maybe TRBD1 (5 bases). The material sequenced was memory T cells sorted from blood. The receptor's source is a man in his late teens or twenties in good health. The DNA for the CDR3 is TGCAGTGCTCAACACGGGGGCTCTGGAAACACCATATATTTT. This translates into CSAQHGGSGNTIYF.